This entry lists 31 T cell receptor beta chains sequenced from one sample in a study of T cell responses to AZD1222 COVID-19 vaccine. The method was immunoSEQ multiplex PCR; TCRdb's version includes in-frame clones alone and lacks a portion of them. In the table there are 180,000 or so clones, 85% to 95% of which are singletons. Specimen: peripheral blood, collected 28 days after the second dose of the MenACWY control vaccine. The receptors shown here come from an adult who received the MenACWY meningococcal vaccine as a control.

The CDR3 sequence is CASSSTARRAFF. The CDR3 nucleotides are TGTGCCAGCAGCTCTACAGCAAGACGAGCTTTCTTT. The V gene is TRBV5-6, the J gene TRBJ1-1; D not resolved. Germline V gene sequence: CDR1 SGHDT, CDR2 YYEEEE. The V end lost 3 bases, the J end lost 10 bases, and 13 bases lay between the germline ends. The CDR3 covers 12 residues.

The chain has TRBV5-1 and TRBJ2-5, with D perhaps matching TRBD2 (5 bases). Trimming took off 4 bases at V and 5 bases at J, with 9 bases between the two ends. This CDR3 comprises 12 residues. CDR1 SGHRS and CDR2 YFSETQ come from the germline V gene. The CDR3: CASSQRRETQYF. The CDR3 DNA reads TGCGCCAGCAGCCAGAGGAGGGAGACCCAGTACTTC. Full variable domain (rest looked up from reference TRBV5-1 and TRBJ2-5): KAGVTQTPRYLIKTRGQQVTLSCSPISGHRSVSWYQQTPGQGLQFLFEYFSETQRNKGNFPGRFSGRQFSNSRSEMNVSTLELGDSALYLCASSQRRETQYFGPGTRLLVL.

V and J are TRBV5-6 and TRBJ2-7; D is ambiguous. The germline CDR1 and CDR2 sequences are SGHDT and YYEEEE. The ends were cut back, 1 base at V and 7 bases at J, with 15 bases in the middle. This CDR3 spans 14 amino acids. The DNA of the CDR3 is TGTGCCAGCAGCTTGTTGAGTAATTCGGGTGAGCAGTACTTC. It encodes CASSLLSNSGEQYF. The entire variable domain, with the rest obtained from reference TRBV5-6 and TRBJ2-7, is as follows: DAGVTQSPTHLIKTRGQQVTLRCSPKSGHDTVSWYQQALGQGPQFIFQYYEEEERQRGNFPDRFSGHQFPNYSSELNVNALLLGDSALYLCASSLLSNSGEQYFGPGTRLTVT.

The V call is TRBV5-1, the J call TRBJ1-5, with 7 bases identical to TRBD1. CDR1 is SGHRS, CDR2 YFSETQ, per germline. The V gene end was trimmed by 0 bases and the J gene end by 1 base; junction bases not matched to a gene: 19. CDR3 size: 21 residues. DNA for the CDR3: TGCGCCAGCAGCTTGGATAGAAGGGGGCTCCGAGGAGGTTTGAGCAATCAGCCCCAGCATTTT. Amino acid sequence: CASSLDRRGLRGGLSNQPQHF.

The genes are TRBV18 and TRBJ1-6; D gene uncertain. The ends were cut back, 3 bases at V and 5 bases at J, with 11 bases in the middle. This CDR3 has 15 amino acids. Germline values: CDR1 KGHSH, CDR2 LQKENI. The CDR3: CASSPGSWDNSPLHF. The CDR3 DNA reads as TGTGCCAGCTCACCGGGTTCGTGGGATAATTCACCCCTCCACTTT.

The J gene is TRBJ1-3, the V gene TRBV6-5; 8 positions match TRBD1. Per the germline V gene, CDR1 is MNHEY and CDR2 is SVGAGI. The length of the CDR3 is 15 residues. Trimming took 6 bases from V and 2 from J; bases not matched to a gene: 6. The CDR3: CASSRTGPAGNTIYF. DNA of the CDR3: TGTGCCAGCAGCCGGACAGGGCCGGCTGGAAACACCATATATTTT.

J is TRBJ1-3 and V is TRBV5-1; 7 bases match TRBD1. Germline V gene lookup returns CDR1 SGHRS and CDR2 YFSETQ. This CDR3 has 16 amino acids. The V and J ends lost 0 bases and 2 bases, in that order; junction bases with no gene match: 5. The CDR3 spells CASSLAGRGTGNTIYF. The DNA for the CDR3 is TGCGCCAGCAGCTTGGCCGGCAGGGGGACTGGAAACACCATATATTTT.

V usage is TRBV2 and J usage is TRBJ1-4, with D uncertain. The CDR3 runs to 13 residues. V was pared by 8 bases and J by 8 bases, with 15 bases between. Per the germline V gene, CDR1 is SNHLY and CDR2 is FYNNEI. The CDR3: CASRFEGGEKLFF. DNA for the CDR3: TGTGCCAGCCGTTTCGAGGGTGGAGAAAAACTGTTTTTT.

This clone turned up a few times. The V gene is TRBV6-6, the J gene TRBJ1-6; D is possibly TRBD1 (5 bases). The V gene lost 6 bases and the J gene lost 10 bases, with 22 bases spanning the gap. The CDR3 covers 16 residues. In germline, CDR1 is MNHNY, CDR2 SVGAGI (reference sequence). The CDR3 sequence: CASSHSGGAGNSPLHF. For the CDR3, the DNA is TGTGCCAGCAGCCACTCTGGAGGGGCAGGGAACTCACCCCTCCACTTT.

J is TRBJ1-2 and V is TRBV6-5, with 8 bases matching TRBD1. This CDR3 spans 12 amino acids. With 7 bases clipped from V and 10 bases from J, the junction kept 8 bases outside the gene matches. Germline CDR1 is MNHEY and CDR2 is SVGAGI. CDR3 sequence (DNA): TGTGCCAGCACGCCCCAGGGGGCGGTCTACACCTTC. Translation: CASTPQGAVYTF.

The CDR3 loop reads CSVESGEETGTNYGYTF. In DNA, the CDR3 is TGCAGCGTTGAATCAGGGGAGGAAACAGGGACTAACTATGGCTACACCTTC. The chain is built from TRBV29-1 and TRBJ1-2, with a weak D call TRBD1 (6 bases). CDR3 length equals 17 residues. V gave up 2 bases and J gave up 0 bases, with 19 bases separating them. Germline assignment: CDR1 SQVTM and CDR2 ANQGSEA.

CDR3 nucleotides: TGTGCCAGCAGCTTGGAAGGGGCTCCTGAAGCTTTCTTT. It codes for CASSLEGAPEAFF. V usage is TRBV5-5 and J usage is TRBJ1-1, with D perhaps TRBD1 (5 bases). The CDR3 runs 13 residues. Trimming took 0 bases from V and 6 from J, leaving 9 bases between them. The V gene's germline CDR1 is SGHKS and CDR2 YYEKEE (reference sequence).

This chain uses TRBV7-6 with TRBJ2-1, with 9 bases lining up with TRBD2. Unmatched junction bases numbered 10, after V lost 3 bases and J lost 4 bases. The CDR3 consists of 17 residues. Germline V lookup: CDR1 SGHVS, CDR2 FNYEAQ. The CDR3 DNA reads TGTGCCAGCAGCTTGGGTCGACTAGCGGTAAAATACAATGAGCAGTTCTTC. It translates to CASSLGRLAVKYNEQFF.

The genes are TRBV28 and TRBJ1-1, with TRBD1 matching 9 bases. CDR1 and CDR2 from the germline V gene are MDHEN and SYDVKM. Losses at the gene ends were 11 bases for V and 4 bases for J; bases not matched to a gene: 8. The CDR3 is 13 residues long. As DNA, the CDR3 is TGTGCCGGGAACCGGGACAGGGCCACTGAAGCTTTCTTT. Translating it yields CAGNRDRATEAFF.

This clone has more than one count but fewer than ten. The chain employs TRBV3-1 (or the pseudogene TRBV3-2) and TRBJ1-6; D may be TRBD1 (5 bases). CDR1 is LGHDT and CDR2 is YNNKEL in the germline V gene (reference sequence). The CDR3 has 16 residues. The germline V and J ends were trimmed by 2 bases and 10 bases, with 18 bases remaining between them. The CDR3 region is CASSQTPGGSRSPLHF. In nucleotides, the CDR3 is TGTGCCAGCAGCCAAACCCCCGGGGGGAGTAGATCACCCCTCCACTTT.

The genes are TRBV7-2 and TRBJ1-5; possible D gene TRBD1, 5 bases. The CDR3 is 14 amino acids. Trimming took off 5 bases at V and 5 bases at J, with 13 bases between the two ends. Germline loops: CDR1 SGHTA, CDR2 FQGNSA. The CDR3 coding sequence is TGTGCCAGCAGCACTAATTCGGGGGATCAGCCCCAGCATTTT. Translated, it gives CASSTNSGDQPQHF.

The V gene is TRBV5-6, the J gene TRBJ1-2; D possibly corresponds to TRBD1 (5 bases). The CDR3 spans 12 residues. Germline lookup yields CDR1 SGHDT and CDR2 YYEEEE. V was pared by 2 bases and J by 8 bases, with 10 bases between. In nucleotides, the CDR3 is TGTGCCAGCAGCTTTGGGGGATTCGGCTACACCTTC. It encodes CASSFGGFGYTF.

The gene calls are TRBV2 and TRBJ1-2; D is uncertain. CDR3 length equals 13 residues. V lost 1 base to trimming and J lost 4 bases, with 7 bases between them. The germline V gene has CDR1 SNHLY and CDR2 FYNNEI. The CDR3 sequence is CASSEGQLYGYTF. DNA of the CDR3: TGTGCCAGCAGTGAAGGGCAGCTCTATGGCTACACCTTC.

Comments on this clone: The same CDR3 is also encoded by other DNA sequences in this sample. This sequence joins TRBV5-1 and TRBJ1-5; D uncertain. Germline values: CDR1 SGHRS, CDR2 YFSETQ. Trimming pared 0 bases from V and 2 bases from J, leaving 6 bases between. CDR3 size: 14 residues. Here the CDR3 reads CASSLGGGNQPQHF. The CDR3 region has the DNA TGCGCCAGCAGCTTGGGGGGTGGCAATCAGCCCCAGCATTTT.

The chain uses TRBV18 and TRBJ2-3; D might be TRBD1 (5 bases). CDR1 and CDR2 (germline): KGHSH, LQKENI. Trimming shortened V by 8 bases and J by 2 bases, and 14 bases separated the two germline ends. The CDR3 is made up of 14 amino acids. The CDR3 coding sequence is TGTGCCAGCGCGCAGGGTGGGGTCACAGATACGCAGTATTTT. Its translation is CASAQGGVTDTQYF.

The J gene is TRBJ1-6, the V gene TRBV7-2; no clear D. With 0 bases removed from V and 8 bases from J, the gap between germline ends came to 8 bases. Looked up from germline, CDR1 is SGHTA and CDR2 is FQGNSA. The CDR3 has 14 residues. CDR3 bases: TGTGCCAGCAGCTTAGCAGGGCGGTATTCACCCCTCCACTTT. Protein: CASSLAGRYSPLHF.

This clone was recorded once. V usage is TRBV6-6 and J usage is TRBJ1-1; 9 nucleotides align to TRBD1. Germline assignment: CDR1 MNHNY and CDR2 SVGAGI (reference sequence). CDR3 length: 13 amino acids. The J segment lost 8 bases and the V segment lost 5 bases, leaving 6 bases of the junction unmatched. Here the CDR3 reads CASSPGQGREAFF. The DNA of the CDR3 is TGTGCCAGCAGTCCAGGACAGGGGCGGGAAGCTTTCTTT.

V usage is TRBV15 and J usage is TRBJ1-4; D unclear. CDR1 is LNHNV, CDR2 YYDKDF, per germline (reference sequence). V shed 0 bases and J shed 8 bases, with 7 bases lying between them. The CDR3 spans 13 residues. CDR3 loop: CATSRDLGEKLFF. In nucleotides, the CDR3 is TGTGCCACCAGCAGAGATCTCGGGGAAAAACTGTTTTTT.

V is TRBV5-4 and J is TRBJ2-7, with TRBD2 matching 9 bases. This CDR3 is built from 13 residues. The germline V gene encodes CDR1 SGHNT and CDR2 YYREEE (reference sequence). Trimming cost V 2 bases and J 7 bases; bases outside gene matches: 4. CDR3 in amino acids: CASSLAGGLEQYF. CDR3 in DNA: TGTGCCAGCAGCTTAGCGGGGGGTCTTGAGCAGTACTTC. The full variable domain, in which reference TRBV5-4 and TRBJ2-7 provide the parts outside the CDR3, is ETGVTQSPTHLIKTRGQQVTLRCSSQSGHNTVSWYQQALGQGPQFIFQYYREEENGRGNFPPRFSGLQFPNYSSELNVNALELDDSALYLCASSLAGGLEQYFGPGTRLTVT.

The gene calls are TRBV28 and TRBJ1-2, with no clear D. The V gene's germline CDR1 is MDHEN and CDR2 SYDVKM. This CDR3 has 15 residues. Trimming shortened V by 4 bases and J by 1 base, and 13 bases separated the two germline ends. The CDR3 bases are TGTGCCAGCAGTTCGGGAGCCAGACTTAACTATGGCTACACCTTC. Its protein product is CASSSGARLNYGYTF.

This chain joins TRBV10-3 and TRBJ2-7; the D gene is possibly TRBD2 (5 bases). Trimming stripped 11 bases from V and 1 base from J, with 12 bases between. Germline values: CDR1 ENHRY, CDR2 SYGVKD. The CDR3 is made up of 12 amino acids. The CDR3 region has the DNA TGTGCCGTCTCCGGGGTGTCCTACGAGCAGTACTTC. Amino acid sequence: CAVSGVSYEQYF.

This chain connects TRBV6-4 to TRBJ1-4; perhaps TRBD1 as D (6 bases). The ends were cut back, 6 bases at V and 12 bases at J, with 20 bases in the middle. There are 14 residues in the CDR3. Per germline, CDR1 MRHNA and CDR2 SNTAGT. CDR3 coding DNA: TGTGCCAGCAGGCCGGACAGTTCATCCGGAGAACTGTTTTTT. Its translation: CASRPDSSSGELFF.

The chain recombines TRBV5-1 with TRBJ1-5; 7 positions agree with TRBD1. The germline V gene has CDR1 SGHRS and CDR2 YFSETQ. The CDR3 is 12 residues long. V trimming: 9 bases; J trimming: 5 bases; junction bases outside the gene matches: 5. The CDR3 nucleotides are TGCGCCAACAGGGGAGGGTATCAGCCCCAGCATTTT. It is translated as CANRGGYQPQHF.

CDR3 DNA sequence: TGTGCCAGCAGCCCCAGGGACGGCTTTGAAGCTTTCTTT. Translating gives CASSPRDGFEAFF. This sequence joins TRBV9 and TRBJ1-1; a weak D match, TRBD1 (5 bases). CDR1 is SGDLS, CDR2 YYNGEE, per germline. The CDR3 spans 13 residues. V gave up 4 bases and J gave up 7 bases, with 14 bases separating them.

The chain has TRBV6-5 and TRBJ1-1; TRBD1 matches 7 bases. The CDR3 is 14 amino acids. The V gene end was trimmed by 6 bases and the J gene end by 3 bases; junction bases not matched to a gene: 7. From germline, CDR1 is MNHEY and CDR2 SVGAGI. The CDR3 DNA reads TGTGCCAGCAGGGTTACGGGACAGCACACTGAAGCTTTCTTT. It encodes CASRVTGQHTEAFF.

The chain has TRBV6-5 and TRBJ1-1; D is perhaps TRBD1 (6 bases). CDR1 MNHEY and CDR2 SVGAGI come from the germline V gene. The CDR3 consists of 13 residues. Trimming stripped 7 bases from V and 5 bases from J, with 14 bases between. The CDR3 DNA reads as TGTGCCAGCAACCCCGGGGGCGTTACTGAAGCTTTCTTT. It yields the protein CASNPGGVTEAFF.